Listed below are T cell receptor beta chains from one sample, sequenced in a study of shared clonotypes between healthy human individuals. The repertoire was sequenced with immunoSEQ multiplex PCR; TCRdb's copy has only in-frame clones and lacks some. Of fewer than 3 million clones in the sample, about 90% were seen once. Sequences were obtained from naive CD4+ T cells from PBMCs. The receptors originated from a man between 18 and 29 years old in good health. Some clones in this sample may be carry-over from other donors' samples. The CDR3 runs from the conserved cysteine through the conserved F or W. D genes are given only for firm matches. Some rows mark clone size as missing; the rest say once, few, many or name a class of expanded clone.

D,V,J,size,CDR3,DNA
TRBD2,TRBV9,TRBJ2-2,.,CASSVGISGRNTGELFF,TGTGCCAGCAGCGTAGGAATTAGCGGGAGGAACACCGGGGAGCTGTTTTTT
.,TRBV27,TRBJ2-7,.,CASSHPTGRGRSYEQYF,TGTGCCAGCAGTCACCCAACGGGGAGGGGGAGATCCTACGAGCAGTACTTC
.,TRBV5-1,TRBJ2-7,.,CASSLVADSSYEQYF,TGCGCCAGCAGCTTGGTGGCAGATAGCTCCTACGAGCAGTACTTC
.,TRBV12-5,TRBJ2-5,.,CASGLGRGEGETQYF,TGTGCTAGTGGTTTGGGGCGGGGTGAGGGAGAGACCCAGTACTTC
.,TRBV5-1,TRBJ1-2,.,CASSLAEAPRGAHGYTF,TGCGCCAGCAGCTTGGCCGAAGCCCCCAGGGGCGCCCATGGCTACACCTTC
TRBD2,TRBV6-1,TRBJ2-1,.,CASSGLAGGLRREQFF,TGTGCCAGCAGTGGATTAGCGGGAGGGCTCCGTCGGGAGCAGTTCTTC
TRBD1,TRBV4-1,TRBJ2-4,.,CASSPATGGAKNIQYF,TGCGCCAGCAGCCCCGCGACAGGGGGCGCCAAAAACATTCAGTACTTC
.,TRBV5-1,TRBJ2-7,once,CASSLEGFSSYEQYF,TGCGCCAGCAGCTTGGAGGGCTTCTCCTCCTACGAGCAGTACTTC
TRBD1,TRBV11-2,TRBJ2-1,.,CASSLGVGQGNNEQFF,TGTGCCAGCAGCTTAGGGGTGGGACAGGGGAACAATGAGCAGTTCTTC
.,TRBV5-5,TRBJ2-7,.,CASSLEAGTYEQYF,TGTGCCAGCAGCTTGGAAGCCGGCACCTACGAGCAGTACTTC
.,TRBV7-2,TRBJ2-7,.,CASSLVVGLSSHEQYF,TGTGCCAGCAGCTTAGTGGTAGGGCTCTCCTCCCACGAGCAGTACTTC
.,TRBV5-1,TRBJ2-2,.,CASSFAPGPEDTGELFF,TGCGCCAGCAGCTTTGCACCAGGCCCAGAGGACACCGGGGAGCTGTTTTTT
TRBD2,TRBV7-2,TRBJ2-7,.,CASSFRTSGLSSYEQYF,TGTGCCAGCAGCTTCAGGACTAGCGGATTGAGCTCCTACGAGCAGTACTTC
.,TRBV28,TRBJ1-1,.,CASSPNVRKLTEAFF,TGTGCCAGCAGTCCCAACGTAAGAAAGCTCACTGAAGCTTTCTTT
TRBD2,TRBV28,TRBJ2-3,.,CASTLQGLAGDITDTQYF,TGTGCCAGCACCCTCCAGGGGTTAGCGGGAGACATCACAGATACGCAGTATTTT
.,TRBV30,TRBJ1-2,.,CAWSEFQGTMGYTF,TGTGCCTGGAGTGAATTTCAGGGGACTATGGGCTACACCTTC
.,TRBV27,TRBJ1-4,.,CASSVKPGPNLELFF,TGTGCCAGCAGCGTAAAACCGGGACCCAATTTAGAACTGTTTTTT
TRBD1,TRBV9,TRBJ2-1,once,CASSGTGGRDEQFF,TGTGCCAGCAGCGGGACAGGAGGAAGGGATGAGCAGTTCTTC
.,TRBV9,TRBJ2-5,.,CASSVRGAQETQYF,TGTGCCAGCAGCGTACGCGGAGCCCAAGAGACCCAGTACTTC
.,TRBV7-9,TRBJ1-2,.,CASSLGGGEAIYGYTF,TGTGCCAGCAGCTTAGGGGGCGGTGAGGCGATCTATGGCTACACCTTC
TRBD1,TRBV11-2,TRBJ1-4,.,CASSPWGQAANEKLFF,TGTGCCAGCAGCCCTTGGGGACAGGCTGCTAATGAAAAACTGTTTTTT
.,TRBV5-4,TRBJ2-7,.,CASSLSQYYEQYF,TGTGCCAGCAGCTTGAGCCAGTACTACGAGCAGTACTTC
TRBD1,TRBV2,TRBJ2-6,.,CASSGQGAGGANVLTF,TGTGCCAGCAGTGGACAGGGGGCAGGTGGGGCCAACGTCCTGACTTTC
.,TRBV5-1,TRBJ1-3,.,CASSLGRTSGNTIYF,TGCGCCAGCAGCCTCGGACGGACCTCTGGAAACACCATATATTTT
.,TRBV21-1,TRBJ1-2,.,CARPSWAVGGYTF,TGTGCCAGACCCTCCTGGGCGGTCGGAGGCTACACCTTC
TRBD2,TRBV7-3,TRBJ2-5,.,CASSQGTSGQETQYF,TGTGCCAGCAGCCAAGGGACTAGCGGACAAGAGACCCAGTACTTC
.,TRBV7-3,TRBJ2-2,.,CASSSPGIYTGELFF,TGTGCCAGCAGCTCCCCCGGGATTTACACCGGGGAGCTGTTTTTT
.,TRBV2,TRBJ2-1,.,CASRGDARPFF,TGTGCCAGCAGGGGGGACGCCCGCCCGTTCTTC